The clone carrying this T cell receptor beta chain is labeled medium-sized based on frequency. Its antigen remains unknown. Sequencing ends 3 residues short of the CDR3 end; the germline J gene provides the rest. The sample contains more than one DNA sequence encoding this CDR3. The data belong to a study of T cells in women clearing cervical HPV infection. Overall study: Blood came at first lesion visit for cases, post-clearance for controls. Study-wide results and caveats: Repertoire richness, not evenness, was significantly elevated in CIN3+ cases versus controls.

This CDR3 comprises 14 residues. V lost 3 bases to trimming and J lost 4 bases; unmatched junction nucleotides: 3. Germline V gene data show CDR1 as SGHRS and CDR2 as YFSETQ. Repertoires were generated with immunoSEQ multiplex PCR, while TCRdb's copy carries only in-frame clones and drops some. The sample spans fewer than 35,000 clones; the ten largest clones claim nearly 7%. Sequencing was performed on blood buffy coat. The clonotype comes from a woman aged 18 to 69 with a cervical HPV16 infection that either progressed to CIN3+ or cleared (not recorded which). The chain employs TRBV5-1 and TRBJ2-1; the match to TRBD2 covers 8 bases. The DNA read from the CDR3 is TGCGCCAGCAGCTCGAGCGGGGGATACAATGAG. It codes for CASSSSGGYNE. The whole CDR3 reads CASSSSGGYNEQFF.